These T cell receptor beta chains were read from a single sample in a study of shared clonotypes between healthy human individuals. TCRdb's table, derived via immunoSEQ multiplex PCR, lists solely in-frame clones and lacks some. The repertoire has 450,000 to 600,000 clones, around 74% of them found once; the top ten carry 13%. Sequencing input: PBMCs. The source of these receptors is a woman between 35 and 50 years old in good health. Some clones in this sample may be carry-over from other donors' samples. Each CDR3 is given with its conserved first and last residue. Each record gives: clone size, V gene, J gene, D gene, CDR3 protein, CDR3 DNA. The D gene is left open where the match is weak. Only some rows state a clone size, as once, few, many or a class for expanded clones.

once	TRBV5-1	TRBJ2-3	TRBD2	CASSRRTSVSTDTQYF	TGCGCCAGCAGCCGTCGGACTAGTGTTAGCACAGATACGCAGTATTTT
NA	TRBV4-2	TRBJ1-5	TRBD1	CASSQEGTADNQPQHF	TGTGCCAGCAGCCAAGAGGGGACAGCGGATAATCAGCCCCAGCATTTT
few	TRBV28	TRBJ1-2	NA	CASMGRAKVDTF	TGTGCCAGCATGGGGCGGGCGAAGGTTGACACCTTC
NA	TRBV7-2	TRBJ2-7	NA	CASSPQSSSYEQYF	TGTGCCAGCAGCCCCCAGTCAAGCTCCTACGAGCAGTACTTC
NA	TRBV6-6	TRBJ2-3	TRBD2	CASSYSGGSWTDTQYF	TGTGCCAGCAGTTACTCTGGCGGGAGTTGGACAGATACGCAGTATTTT
once	TRBV18	TRBJ2-1	NA	CASSPGGAYNEQFF	TGTGCCAGCTCACCAGGGGGCGCCTACAATGAGCAGTTCTTC
few	TRBV7-9	TRBJ1-4	NA	CASSHRQAVDNEKLFF	TGTGCCAGCAGCCACCGACAGGCCGTAGATAATGAAAAACTGTTTTTT
once	TRBV6-5	TRBJ1-2	NA	CASSTYSSPNYGYTF	TGTGCCAGCAGCACATACAGCTCCCCAAACTATGGCTACACCTTC
NA	TRBV6-5	TRBJ1-1	NA	CASTPSPGRNTEAFF	TGTGCCAGCACCCCCTCACCAGGGCGGAACACTGAAGCTTTCTTT
NA	TRBV13	TRBJ2-3	TRBD1	CASSVRGTDTQYF	TGTGCCAGCAGCGTCAGGGGGACAGATACGCAGTATTTT
once	TRBV18	TRBJ2-1	TRBD2	CASSPGTSGRGRYNEQFF	TGTGCCAGCTCACCCGGGACTAGCGGGAGAGGGAGGTACAATGAGCAGTTCTTC
few	TRBV5-6	TRBJ1-4	NA	CASSPSGGGREKLFF	TGTGCCAGCAGCCCCAGCGGGGGAGGGCGTGAAAAACTGTTTTTT
NA	TRBV7-3	TRBJ2-1	NA	CASSLWGRRTAYNEQFF	TGTGCCAGCAGCTTATGGGGGCGGAGGACGGCGTACAATGAGCAGTTCTTC
many	TRBV14	TRBJ2-4	NA	CASSPNLGNIQYF	TGTGCCAGCAGCCCAAATCTTGGAAACATTCAGTACTTC
NA	TRBV28	TRBJ2-3	NA	CASSGEWVGTDTQYF	TGTGCCAGCAGTGGAGAGTGGGTCGGCACAGATACGCAGTATTTT
NA	TRBV18	TRBJ2-6	NA	CASSPGGSGANVLTF	TGTGCCAGCTCACCAGGGGGCTCTGGGGCCAACGTCCTGACTTTC
once	TRBV5-1	TRBJ1-5	NA	CASSLAPDQPQHF	TGCGCCAGCAGCTTGGCCCCTGATCAGCCCCAGCATTTT
NA	TRBV4-3	TRBJ2-1	NA	CASSPDSSSYNEQFF	TGCGCCAGCAGCCCAGACTCGAGCTCCTACAATGAGCAGTTCTTC
NA	TRBV6-5	TRBJ1-1	NA	CASSGRQYTEAFF	TGTGCCAGCAGTGGAAGACAGTACACTGAAGCTTTCTTT
once	TRBV7-3	TRBJ2-5	NA	CASSVSSGETQYF	TGTGCCAGCAGCGTCAGCTCTGGAGAGACCCAGTACTTC
NA	TRBV7-6	TRBJ2-1	NA	CASSLGHRMGNEQFF	TGTGCCAGCAGCTTGGGGCACAGGATGGGGAATGAGCAGTTCTTC
NA	TRBV18	TRBJ1-1	TRBD1	CASSPGFGRGRDTEAFF	TGTGCCAGCTCACCAGGGTTCGGTAGGGGGCGGGACACTGAAGCTTTCTTT
NA	TRBV5-1	TRBJ1-4	TRBD1	CASSGQGAPNEKLFF	TGCGCCAGCAGCGGACAGGGGGCACCTAATGAAAAACTGTTTTTT
NA	TRBV18	TRBJ1-5	NA	CASSPRAGASNQPQHF	TGTGCCAGCTCACCACGGGCAGGAGCTAGCAATCAGCCCCAGCATTTT
NA	TRBV27	TRBJ2-6	NA	CASSLSSGANVLTF	TGTGCCAGCAGTTTATCCTCTGGGGCCAACGTCCTGACTTTC
few	TRBV5-1	TRBJ2-5	TRBD2	CASSLGGASGETQYF	TGCGCCAGCAGCTTGGGAGGGGCTAGCGGGGAGACCCAGTACTTC
NA	TRBV28	TRBJ2-1	TRBD2	CASSPPGLAHNEQFF	TGTGCCAGCAGTCCCCCGGGACTAGCCCACAATGAGCAGTTCTTC
NA	TRBV7-3	TRBJ2-1	TRBD2	CASSGTSGSNEQFF	TGTGCCAGCAGCGGGACTAGCGGATCCAATGAGCAGTTCTTC
NA	TRBV6-1	TRBJ1-2	TRBD1	CASIDGTGLSYGYTF	TGTGCCAGCATCGACGGGACAGGGCTTAGCTATGGCTACACCTTC
NA	TRBV7-9	TRBJ2-3	NA	CASSLGVASDTQYF	TGTGCCAGCAGCCTGGGGGTAGCATCAGATACGCAGTATTTT
NA	TRBV7-9	TRBJ2-1	NA	CASSLRASYNEQFF	TGTGCCAGCAGCTTACGGGCTTCCTACAATGAGCAGTTCTTC
NA	TRBV27	TRBJ1-4	NA	CASSLRGDGKLFF	TGTGCCAGCAGTTTACGTGGGGATGGAAAACTGTTTTTT
NA	TRBV16	TRBJ1-2	NA	CASSQSRGSMDLYGYTF	TGTGCCAGCAGCCAATCAAGAGGCAGTATGGACCTCTATGGCTACACCTTC
NA	TRBV30	TRBJ2-2	TRBD1	CAWIPRGRGPTGELFF	TGTGCCTGGATTCCCCGTGGCAGGGGGCCCACCGGGGAGCTGTTTTTT
once	TRBV7-3	TRBJ2-3	NA	CASSLTDSTDTQYF	TGTGCCAGCAGCCTGACGGACAGCACAGATACGCAGTATTTT
NA	TRBV7-9	TRBJ1-2	NA	CASTIVSRPNYGYTF	TGTGCCAGCACCATAGTCAGTCGGCCTAACTATGGCTACACCTTC
NA	TRBV7-8	TRBJ1-3	NA	CASSPLQGYSGNTIYF	TGTGCCAGCAGCCCCCTGCAGGGCTACTCTGGAAACACCATATATTTT